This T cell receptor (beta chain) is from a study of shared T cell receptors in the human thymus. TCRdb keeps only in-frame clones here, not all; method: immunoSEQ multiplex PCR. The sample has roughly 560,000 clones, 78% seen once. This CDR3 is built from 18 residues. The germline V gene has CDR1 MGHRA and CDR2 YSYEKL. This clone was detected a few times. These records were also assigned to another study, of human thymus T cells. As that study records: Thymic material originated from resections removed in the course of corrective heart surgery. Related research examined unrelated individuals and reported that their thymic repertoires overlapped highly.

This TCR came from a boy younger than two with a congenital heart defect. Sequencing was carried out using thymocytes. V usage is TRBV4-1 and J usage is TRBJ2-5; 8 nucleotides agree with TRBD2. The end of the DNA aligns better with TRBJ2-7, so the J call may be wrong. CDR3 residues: CASSQGGSGAGAGYEQYF. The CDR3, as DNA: TGCGCCAGCAGCCAAGGTGGGTCTGGAGCGGGAGCGGGCTACGAGCAGTACTTC.